This T cell receptor beta chain was identified during a study of control samples from healthy donors and cancer patients. The data were produced by immunoSEQ multiplex PCR, yet TCRdb's version contains in-frame clones alone and is incomplete. Here the sample spans around 170,000 clones, around 90% being singletons. This CDR3 is 13 amino acids long. J lost 3 bases, V lost 5 bases, and 3 bases had no gene match. CDR1 and CDR2 (germline): KGHSH, LQKENI. The receptor was derived from a woman younger than 45 in good health. The V call is TRBV18, the J call TRBJ1-1, with 7 bases aligning to TRBD1. Material for sequencing was blood. CDR3 protein: CASSLGGDTEAFF. The CDR3 nucleotides read TGTGCCAGCTCATTAGGGGGCGACACTGAAGCTTTCTTT.